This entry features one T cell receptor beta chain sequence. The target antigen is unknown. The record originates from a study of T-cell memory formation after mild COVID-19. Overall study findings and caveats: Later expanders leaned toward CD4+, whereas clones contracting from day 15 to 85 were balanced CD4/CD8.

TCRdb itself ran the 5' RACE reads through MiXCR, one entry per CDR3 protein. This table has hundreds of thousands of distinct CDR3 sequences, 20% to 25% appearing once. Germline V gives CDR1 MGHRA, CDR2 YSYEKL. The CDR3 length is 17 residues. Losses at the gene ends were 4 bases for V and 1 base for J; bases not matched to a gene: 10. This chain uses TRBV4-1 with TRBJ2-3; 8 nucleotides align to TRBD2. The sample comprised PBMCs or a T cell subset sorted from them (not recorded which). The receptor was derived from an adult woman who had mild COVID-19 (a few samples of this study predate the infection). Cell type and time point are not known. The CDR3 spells CASSPDPGLVGTDTQYF. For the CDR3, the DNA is TGCGCCAGCAGCCCAGACCCGGGACTAGTTGGCACAGATACGCAGTATTTT.